The 23 T cell receptor beta chains in this list originate from one sample, sequenced in a study of shared clonotypes between healthy human individuals. Naivety among CD8 cells was defined by CD45RO negativity and positive CCR7 selection, thereby excluding terminally differentiated effector memory CD45RA+ cells. The assay was immunoSEQ multiplex PCR, and TCRdb's table has in-frame clones only and misses some. The sample has a few million clones, 93% seen once. The material sequenced was naive CD8+ T cells from PBMCs. Receptors originate from a man between 18 and 35 years old in good health. Some clones in this sample may be carry-over from other donors' samples.

The chain joins TRBV11-1 to TRBJ2-7; 8 positions agree with TRBD1. This CDR3 region has 13 residues. Germline V gene data show CDR1 as SGHAT and CDR2 as FQDESV (reference sequence). Unmatched junction bases numbered 6, after V lost 5 bases and J lost 6 bases. The CDR3, as DNA: TGTGCCAGCAGCCCGGGACAGGTAACCGAGCAGTACTTC. It specifies CASSPGQVTEQYF.

This chain links TRBV13 with TRBJ2-5, with 7 bases identical to TRBD1. This CDR3 is 13 amino acids long. V shed 7 bases, J shed 2 bases, and the junction held 4 bases outside the gene matches. Germline lookup yields CDR1 PRHDT and CDR2 FYEKMQ (reference sequence). The CDR3 loop reads CASKDRVQETQYF. CDR3 nucleotides: TGTGCCAGCAAAGACAGGGTTCAAGAGACCCAGTACTTC.

The chain joins TRBV11-3 to TRBJ2-5; D gene ambiguous. Trimming pared 4 bases from V and 0 bases from J, leaving 6 bases between. The CDR3 length is 13 residues. Germline V lookup: CDR1 SGHNT, CDR2 YENEEA. The CDR3 reads CASSSGHQETQYF. The CDR3 DNA follows: TGTGCCAGCAGCTCGGGCCACCAAGAGACCCAGTACTTC.

V and J are TRBV28 and TRBJ2-2; tentatively, D is TRBD2 (5 bases). Germline values: CDR1 MDHEN, CDR2 SYDVKM. Trimming took off 7 bases at V and 3 bases at J, with 15 bases between the two ends. CDR3 length: 15 amino acids. CDR3 amino acids: CASTARTFDTGELFF. CDR3 coding DNA: TGTGCCAGCACCGCCCGGACTTTCGACACCGGGGAGCTGTTTTTT.

The chain has TRBV4-1 and TRBJ2-2, with a possible D match to TRBD1 (5 bases). This CDR3 contains 17 residues. Between the trimmed V and J ends, which lost 0 bases and 4 bases, there was a span of 15 bases. Germline-derived CDR1 and CDR2 are MGHRA and YSYEKL. Here the CDR3 reads CASSQDKRVRATGELFF. CDR3 bases: TGCGCCAGCAGCCAAGATAAAAGGGTCAGGGCCACCGGGGAGCTGTTTTTT.

The rearrangement uses TRBV4-3 and TRBJ2-7; perhaps TRBD2 as D (5 bases). The germline CDR1 and CDR2 sequences are LGHNA and YSLEER. The length of the CDR3 is 15 residues. Trimming removed 0 bases from V and 0 bases from J, with 9 bases in between. This CDR3 is CASSQEEDSSYEQYF. CDR3 coding DNA: TGCGCCAGCAGCCAAGAGGAGGATAGCTCCTACGAGCAGTACTTC.

The chain couples TRBV6-5 to TRBJ2-3; no clear D gene. V lost 4 bases to trimming and J lost 0 bases, with 8 bases between them. Germline values: CDR1 MNHEY, CDR2 SVGAGI. The CDR3 runs to 14 residues. The CDR3 DNA is TGTGCCAGCAGTTTTGACAAAAGCACAGATACGCAGTATTTT. Translation: CASSFDKSTDTQYF.

This sequence joins TRBV10-2 and TRBJ2-7; D unresolved. Trimming removed 7 bases at V and 0 bases at J, with 10 bases between. CDR1 WSHSY and CDR2 SAAADI come from the germline V gene. The length of the CDR3 is 13 residues. CDR3 bases: TGCGCCAGCAACACTCGATCCTCCTACGAGCAGTACTTC. Its protein product is CASNTRSSYEQYF.

V usage is TRBV28 and J usage is TRBJ1-2; perhaps TRBD1 as D (6 bases). V was cut by 5 bases and J by 3 bases, with 13 bases left in between. Germline-derived CDR1 and CDR2 are MDHEN and SYDVKM. The CDR3 length is 14 residues. The CDR3 sequence is CASSLWGRDYGYTF. CDR3 in DNA: TGTGCCAGCAGTCTCTGGGGGCGGGACTATGGCTACACCTTC.

This clone was detected once. This same CDR3 is encoded by further DNA sequences in the sample. This rearrangement joins TRBV27 to TRBJ2-7, with a weak D call TRBD2 (6 bases). The ends were cut back, 0 bases at V and 1 base at J, with 10 bases in the middle. The CDR3 is 15 amino acids. Germline CDR1 and CDR2: MNHEY and SMNVEV (reference sequence). CDR3 sequence: CASSLSAGLSYEQYF. CDR3 nucleotides: TGTGCCAGCAGTTTATCGGCGGGGCTTTCCTACGAGCAGTACTTC.

CDR3 nucleotide sequence: TGTGCCAGCCGCGGACAGGGCCTAACGCAGTATTTT. Its translation is CASRGQGLTQYF. This chain connects TRBV5-4 to TRBJ2-3; 8 nucleotides align to TRBD1. CDR1 and CDR2 (germline): SGHNT, YYREEE (reference sequence). Losses at the gene ends were 7 bases for V and 9 bases for J; bases not matched to a gene: 7. This CDR3 contains 12 residues.

The gene calls are TRBV4-1 and TRBJ2-7; 10 nucleotides line up with TRBD1. The J segment lost 4 bases and the V segment lost 1 base, leaving 7 bases of the junction unmatched. The CDR3 has 16 amino acids. The germline gives CDR1 MGHRA, CDR2 YSYEKL. CDR3 sequence (DNA): TGCGCCAGCAGCCAAGGACCCGGGACAGGGGAATACGAGCAGTACTTC. Translating gives CASSQGPGTGEYEQYF.

The rearrangement uses TRBV9 and TRBJ2-1; the D is unclear. Germline CDR1 SGDLS, CDR2 YYNGEE. Trimming removed 0 bases from V and 13 bases from J, with 11 bases in between. The CDR3 is made up of 12 amino acids. The CDR3 DNA sequence: TGTGCCAGCAGCGTAGCTGGGGATGGTCAGTTCTTC. Amino acid sequence: CASSVAGDGQFF.

This chain links TRBV19 with TRBJ1-1; 9 nucleotides align to TRBD1. The J segment lost 5 bases and the V segment lost 7 bases, leaving 8 bases of the junction unmatched. This CDR3 contains 14 residues. CDR1 LNHDA and CDR2 SQIVND come from the germline V gene (reference sequence). The CDR3 region is CASMTTGGITEAFF. The DNA for the CDR3 is TGTGCCAGTATGACGACAGGGGGGATTACTGAAGCTTTCTTT.

Turning to this clone: The same CDR3 arises from other DNA sequences in this sample as well. The rearrangement joins TRBV15 to TRBJ2-1, with D unclear. Trimming cost V 0 bases and J 2 bases, with 2 bases left between them. The CDR3 is 13 amino acids. Looked up from germline, CDR1 is LNHNV and CDR2 is YYDKDF (reference sequence). CDR3 amino acids: CATSRETYNEQFF. DNA for the CDR3: TGTGCCACCAGCAGAGAAACCTACAATGAGCAGTTCTTC.

As to this clone: Distinct nucleotide sequences in the sample also encode this CDR3. The chain combines TRBV7-3 with TRBJ2-3; the D is unclear. The CDR3 has 15 amino acids. V was cut by 3 bases and J by 0 bases, with 10 bases left in between. From germline, CDR1 is SGHTA and CDR2 FQGTGA. Here the CDR3 reads CASSFGVSSTDTQYF. CDR3 bases: TGTGCCAGCAGCTTTGGTGTCTCTAGCACAGATACGCAGTATTTT. The complete variable domain, with remaining parts taken from reference TRBV7-3 and TRBJ2-3, reads GAGVSQTPSNKVTEKGKYVELRCDPISGHTALYWYRQSLGQGPEFLIYFQGTGAADDSGLPNDRFFAVRPEGSVSTLKIQRTERGDSAVYLCASSFGVSSTDTQYFGPGTRLTVL.

The rearrangement joins TRBV7-9 to TRBJ2-7; D is undetermined. Between the trimmed V and J ends, which lost 5 bases and 6 bases, there was a span of 11 bases. Looked up from germline, CDR1 is SEHNR and CDR2 is FQNEAQ (reference sequence). This CDR3 comprises 12 residues. The CDR3, as DNA: TGTGCCAGCAGCAACCCAGGCGGCGAGCAGTACTTC. Protein sequence: CASSNPGGEQYF.

As to this clone: The same CDR3 arises from other DNA sequences in this sample as well. The CDR3 reads CASSLGNYEQYF. The CDR3 DNA reads as TGTGCCAGCAGCTTAGGGAACTACGAGCAGTACTTC. This chain uses TRBV5-4 with TRBJ2-7, with unresolved D. The V end was cut by 2 bases, the J end by 3 bases, with 6 bases between. CDR3 length: 12 amino acids. The germline V gene has CDR1 SGHNT and CDR2 YYREEE (reference sequence).

This chain links TRBV7-3 with TRBJ1-1, with TRBD1 matching 11 bases. With V trimmed by 5 bases and J by 5 bases, 7 bases remained unmatched. The CDR3 runs 15 residues. Looked up from germline, CDR1 is SGHTA and CDR2 is FQGTGA. DNA of the CDR3: TGTGCCAGCAGCCCCGGGACAGGGGGAGAGACTGAAGCTTTCTTT. Translated: CASSPGTGGETEAFF. Together with reference TRBV7-3 and TRBJ1-1, the CDR3 gives the full variable domain: GAGVSQTPSNKVTEKGKYVELRCDPISGHTALYWYRQSLGQGPEFLIYFQGTGAADDSGLPNDRFFAVRPEGSVSTLKIQRTERGDSAVYLCASSPGTGGETEAFFGQGTRLTVV.

In this sample, this clone turned up once. The chain links TRBV7-6 to TRBJ2-7, with a tentative D call TRBD2 (5 bases). This CDR3 has 16 amino acids. Germline CDR1 reads SGHVS; CDR2 reads FNYEAQ. V lost 5 bases to trimming and J lost 0 bases, with 17 bases between them. CDR3 region: CASSPLKAEASYEQYF. DNA of the CDR3: TGTGCCAGCAGCCCATTAAAAGCGGAGGCCTCCTACGAGCAGTACTTC.

Note on this clone: The junction differs from germline at one of its ends, possibly a read error. This same CDR3 is encoded by further DNA sequences in the sample. The V and J genes are TRBV11-2 and TRBJ2-2; TRBD2 might be the D (5 bases). Germline V gene sequence: CDR1 SGHAT, CDR2 FQNNGV. This CDR3 region has 14 residues. Here the CDR3 DNA reads TGTGCCAGCAGCTTAGCATCGGGTACCGGGGAGTTGTTTTTT. It encodes CASSLASGTGELFF.

This chain links TRBV7-9 with TRBJ2-5; perhaps D is TRBD1 or TRBD2 (5 bases each). Germline V gene data show CDR1 as SEHNR and CDR2 as FQNEAQ (reference sequence). The CDR3 totals 15 residues. Trimming left V 4 bases short and J 11 bases short, with 23 bases between. CDR3 region: CASSSGTGTGVEQYF. The CDR3 DNA sequence: TGTGCCAGCAGCTCCGGGACCGGGACGGGTGTAGAGCAGTACTTC.

This chain links TRBV5-4 with TRBJ2-2; maybe TRBD1 (6 bases). V gave up 0 bases and J gave up 6 bases, with 24 bases separating them. Looked up from germline, CDR1 is SGHNT and CDR2 is YYREEE (reference sequence). The CDR3 is 19 residues long. CDR3 sequence (DNA): TGTGCCAGCAGCTTGGCGCTAGTTCGTACAGGGAGTTTCCCCGGGGAGCTGTTTTTT. Its translation: CASSLALVRTGSFPGELFF.